This T cell receptor (beta chain) is drawn from a study of blood T cell repertoires in COVID-19. This CDR3 spans 13 amino acids. V was clipped by 1 base and J by 4 bases, with 7 bases between them. Generated by immunoSEQ multiplex PCR, the TCRdb table keeps only in-frame clones and is missing some. This table has about 480,000 clones, around 87% appearing once. Remarks on this clone: In the same sample, other DNA sequences code for this CDR3.

This clonotype originated in a woman between 40 and 55 years old who had recovered from COVID-19. The chain couples TRBV12-3 or TRBV12-4 to TRBJ1-1; perhaps TRBD1 as D (5 bases). The specimen sequenced was PBMCs or T cells enriched from blood (not recorded which). The CDR3 reads CASSLGRGTEAFF. CDR3 nucleotide sequence: TGTGCCAGCAGTTTAGGGAGGGGCACTGAAGCTTTCTTT.